This T cell receptor beta chain was documented in a study of beta chain features in type 1 diabetes. The study's findings and limits: When Type 1 diabetes patients were examined, their TCRB CDR3s proved moderately but significantly shorter in all four CD4+ subsets. PCR might favor shorter templates, but any such skew would affect patients and controls equally. Comparison showed that naive, central memory and Treg TCRB repertoires appeared more similar among patients than among healthy donors.

CDR3 size: 17 residues. V was clipped by 4 bases and J by 0 bases, with 18 bases between them. Germline lookup yields CDR1 SQVTM and CDR2 ANQGSEA. It was one heparinised blood draw, averaging about 0.12 L, that each donor gave. The sample holds a few counts of this clone. Its antigen is currently unknown. The sequenced template was cDNA made from the entire isolated RNA. The data were produced by immunoSEQ multiplex PCR, yet TCRdb's version contains in-frame clones alone and is incomplete. Seen here are a few hundred thousand clones, approximately 20% observed once, and the top ten hold 0.028%. Sample: naive CD4+ T cells from blood. The receptor was derived from a middle-aged woman with type 1 diabetes. J is TRBJ2-2 and V is TRBV29-1; D not certain. For the CDR3, the DNA is TGCAGCGTTGTAGCCCGCCGAGCGTCCGCGAACACCGGGGAGCTGTTTTTT. Residues: CSVVARRASANTGELFF.